This T cell receptor beta chain emerged from a study of T cell responses to AZD1222 COVID-19 vaccine. Broader study findings: Increased Spike-specific TCR breadth and depth were observed after two AZD1222 doses. Females made up more of the donors, who were largely white British, and clonal diversity may have come out too low. Across spike, vaccine-associated CD4 TCRs were found, dominant at 160-218 and 743-854.

Profiling relied on immunoSEQ multiplex PCR, and the TCRdb table lists in-frame clones only, not all of them. The sample consists of about 140,000 clones, around 92% of them appearing once. Deletions cut 0 bases from V and 4 bases from J, with 15 bases between. This CDR3 has 16 residues. The germline V gene has CDR1 LGHDT and CDR2 YNNKEL (reference sequence). In regard to this clone: What it binds is unknown.

Material: peripheral blood, obtained after recovery from COVID-19. The receptor was derived from an adult who had recovered from COVID-19. This rearrangement joins TRBV3-1 (or the pseudogene TRBV3-2) to TRBJ2-5; perhaps TRBD1 as D (5 bases). CDR3 protein: CASSQDTVSRGETQYF. CDR3 nucleotide sequence: TGTGCCAGCAGCCAAGACACTGTGTCAAGGGGAGAGACCCAGTACTTC.